The sequence of this T cell receptor beta chain was determined in a study of tissue T cells after allogeneic stem cell transplantation. General study findings and limits: Across patients, clones rarely overlapped, yet motif clusters were shared tissue-specifically. In patients and mice, blood and spleen missed much of tissue repertoire. The study did not identify alloreactive or antigen-specific tissue TCRs, and some clones might be persisting host cells.

Germline loops: CDR1 KGHPV, CDR2 FQNQEV (reference sequence). This CDR3 spans 14 amino acids. Trimming shortened V by 4 bases and J by 2 bases, and 10 bases separated the two germline ends. Turning to this clone: Its antigen remains unidentified. Gene names refer to mouse genes. The read terminates 1 residue ahead of where the CDR3 ends, so the germline J gene completes it.

The time point here: mouse harvest day 14 after allogeneic transplant. The graft held 10^6 splenic CD5+ T cells and 10^7 T-cell-depleted bone marrow cells. B6 (H2b) cells into BALB/c (H2d) mice; tissues taken at day 7 or 14. TCRdb's table, derived via immunoSEQ multiplex PCR, lists solely in-frame clones and lacks some. Of 6,500 to 8,000 clones listed, 35% to 40% are singletons. Sequences were obtained from skin. This TCR was recovered from a female BALB/c mouse given C57BL/6 T cells with graft-versus-host disease after an allogeneic hematopoietic cell transplant. The gene calls are TRBV26 and TRBJ2-4; D possibly corresponds to TRBD1 (6 bases). CDR3 in amino acids: CASSPQGTQNTLYF. Partial CDR3 DNA: TGTGCCAGCAGTCCTCAGGGGACTCAAAACACCTTGTAC.